A selection of T cell receptor beta chains follows, all from one sample in a study of T-cell reconstitution after alpha-beta-depleted transplantation in children. MiXCR was run by TCRdb on the PCR reads, yielding one entry per CDR3 protein. The data show around 110,000 distinct CDR3 sequences, 10% seen once. The input for sequencing was PBMCs, taken before TCRalphabeta/CD19-depleted stem cell transplant. The receptor source for this set is a boy aged 2 to 10 with acute lymphoblastic leukemia, due to receive a stem cell transplant. The CDR3 runs from the conserved cysteine through the conserved F or W. D genes are given only for firm matches. Clone size, where shown, is once, few, many, or a class for clones that have expanded.

.,TRBV5-1,TRBJ1-1,.,TGCGCCAGCAGCTTGGCCCCTCAGAACACTGAAGCTTTCTTT,CASSLAPQNTEAFF
few,TRBV6-1,TRBJ2-5,.,TGTGCCAATCGGTACCAAGAGACCCAGTACTTC,CANRYQETQYF
once,TRBV27,TRBJ2-3,.,TGTGCCAGCAGTTCGGACTTACCCACAGATACGCAGTATTTT,CASSSDLPTDTQYF
few,TRBV5-1,TRBJ2-7,TRBD2,TGCGCCAGCAGCTCGACTAGCGGGAGGTCCTACGAGCAGTACTTC,CASSSTSGRSYEQYF
few,TRBV5-1,TRBJ2-7,TRBD1,TGCGCCAGCAGCTGGTCTATTGGGACAGGGAACGAGCAGTACTTC,CASSWSIGTGNEQYF
few,TRBV12-3/TRBV12-4,TRBJ2-5,.,TGTGCCAGCAGTTTCTCGGAGACCCAGTACTTC,CASSFSETQYF
.,TRBV12-3/TRBV12-4,TRBJ1-6,.,TGTGCCAGCAGTAGGCGCCTCAATTCACCCCTCCACTTT,CASSRRLNSPLHF
.,TRBV2,TRBJ2-7,TRBD2,TGTGCCAGCAAGCCGGGGGTCCTAGCGGGAGACTACGAGCAGTACTTC,CASKPGVLAGDYEQYF
.,TRBV18,TRBJ1-3,.,TGTGCCAGCTCACCACCCCTCTCTGGAAACACCATATATTTT,CASSPPLSGNTIYF
few,TRBV5-1,TRBJ1-2,.,TGCGCCAGCAGCCCGACGACAGCCAGCTATGGCTACACCTTC,CASSPTTASYGYTF
.,TRBV12-3/TRBV12-4,TRBJ1-2,.,TGTGCCAGCAGTCCACACGAGGTAGTAGGTGGCTACACCTTC,CASSPHEVVGGYTF
.,TRBV6-6,TRBJ1-2,.,TGTGCCAGCAGGACAGGAAGCGTGGTGGACTATGGCTACACCTTC,CASRTGSVVDYGYTF
few,TRBV12-3/TRBV12-4,TRBJ1-2,TRBD1,TGTGCCAGCAGTCCAAGCCCGGGACAGGGAAACTATGGCTACACCTTC,CASSPSPGQGNYGYTF
few,TRBV7-6,TRBJ2-7,.,TGTGCCAGCAGCTTAGGGGCAGGGGCCAAGTCCTACGAGCAGTACTTC,CASSLGAGAKSYEQYF
many,TRBV12-3/TRBV12-4,TRBJ2-1,TRBD2,TGTGCCAGCAGTCCCCCCCTAATGACCAGTATAGCGGGCCCCTACAATGAGCAGTTCTTC,CASSPPLMTSIAGPYNEQFF
many,TRBV5-1,TRBJ2-3,.,TGCGCCAGCAGCTCACACCCGGGAGCTGGAGATACGCAGTATTTT,CASSSHPGAGDTQYF
many,TRBV5-6,TRBJ2-3,.,TGTGCCAGCAGCTTGGGGACGGGACGTCCAGATACGCAGTATTTT,CASSLGTGRPDTQYF
few,TRBV27,TRBJ2-5,.,TGTGCCAGCAGTTGGCAGGCAAACCAAGAGACCCAGTACTTC,CASSWQANQETQYF
few,TRBV6-1,TRBJ1-3,.,TGTGCCAGCACCCAAGGGAACTCTGGAAACACCATATATTTT,CASTQGNSGNTIYF
.,TRBV4-2,TRBJ2-7,TRBD1,TGTGCCAGCAGCCAAGTTGCATCCGGACAGGGGACCTACGAGCAGTACTTC,CASSQVASGQGTYEQYF
.,TRBV5-1,TRBJ2-4,.,TGCGCCAGCAGCTTGACCACAGGGTCGGTCAAAAACATTCAGTACTTC,CASSLTTGSVKNIQYF
.,TRBV11-2,TRBJ2-7,.,TGTGCCAGCCAGCCTACCTTCGCGACTCGGGACGTTGACTTGAACTACGAGCAGTACTTC,CASQPTFATRDVDLNYEQYF
.,TRBV27,TRBJ2-1,.,TGTGCCAGCAGGGGGTTGAGGGACTCGCCCTCCAATGAGCAGTTCTTC,CASRGLRDSPSNEQFF
few,TRBV6-1,TRBJ1-2,TRBD1,TGTGCCAGCAGATCACTGACAGGGAGAGGCTACACCTTC,CASRSLTGRGYTF